This T cell receptor (beta chain) was sequenced for a study of T cells in Graves' hyperthyroidism and ophthalmopathy. Points from the study as a whole: Expanded thyroid clonotypes (above 0.001) were mostly also found in blood. Median prediction lead before ophthalmopathy onset was roughly 6 months with the model.

The CDR3 runs 16 residues. Per germline, CDR1 MNHEY and CDR2 SMNVEV (reference sequence). Trimming cost V 2 bases and J 3 bases, with 13 bases left between them. The investigators amplified TCR beta CDR3 regions from RNA transcripts. The primer set for the first-round RT-PCR of the TCR CDR3 was HTBI. A single record per CDR3 protein comes from TCRdb applying MiXCR to the multiplex PCR reads. The sample holds 360,000 or so distinct CDR3 sequences, 19% seen once. Absence of ophthalmopathy progression within 18 months defined stable Graves' hyperthyroidism. This clonotype showed up just a few times. Its antigen is undetermined.

The origin of this receptor is a young woman with Graves' hyperthyroidism. The chain carries TRBV27 and TRBJ2-2; weak D call: TRBD1 (7 bases). The sequenced sample was blood. CDR3 amino acids: CASSLMARGDTGELFF. The CDR3 DNA is TGTGCCAGCAGTTTAATGGCCAGGGGGGACACCGGGGAGCTGTTTTTT.